A selection of T cell receptor beta chains follows, all from one sample in a study of identical twins. A single record per CDR3 protein comes from TCRdb applying MiXCR to the 5' RACE reads. Seen here are about 890,000 distinct CDR3 sequences, approximately 13% observed once, and the top ten hold about 1.5%. In addition, the sample was reused for a study of yellow fever vaccine responses in identical twins.

The material sequenced was PBMCs. The receptor set was obtained from a woman between 18 and 29 years old in good health. The CDR3 runs from the conserved cysteine through the conserved F or W. The order of the fields is D gene, V gene, J gene, clone size, CDR3 DNA, CDR3 protein. A D gene is named only where the DNA matches it firmly. Where a row states a size, it is once, few, many or the class of an expanded clone; other rows omit it.

D: TRBD2
V: TRBV11-2
J: TRBJ2-7
size: few
DNA: TGTGCCAGCAGCCACCAACTATCGCCACTAGCGGGAGGGGGGGAGCAGTACTTC
CDR3: CASSHQLSPLAGGGEQYF

D: .
V: TRBV12-3/TRBV12-4
J: TRBJ2-1
size: .
DNA: TGTGCCAGCAGTCCCCAGGGTGAGGGTGAGCAGTTCTTC
CDR3: CASSPQGEGEQFF

D: .
V: TRBV4-1
J: TRBJ2-1
size: many
DNA: TGCGCCAGCAGCTCGGTTGTTATCAATGAGCAGTTCTTC
CDR3: CASSSVVINEQFF

D: .
V: TRBV7-8
J: TRBJ1-5
size: few
DNA: TGTGCCAGCAGCTTAGGAGTCGGAGGGGCGCATCAGCCCCAGCATTTT
CDR3: CASSLGVGGAHQPQHF

D: .
V: TRBV13
J: TRBJ2-3
size: .
DNA: TGTGCCAGCAGCTTATCTTGGACAGATACGCAGTATTTT
CDR3: CASSLSWTDTQYF

D: TRBD1
V: TRBV7-3
J: TRBJ2-1
size: few
DNA: TGTGCCAGCAGCCGGGACAGGGGTAGTCCTGAGCAGTTCTTC
CDR3: CASSRDRGSPEQFF

D: .
V: TRBV5-1
J: TRBJ2-2
size: few
DNA: TGCGCCAGCAGGCAAGTTCAGGGCAACACCGGGGAGCTGTTTTTT
CDR3: CASRQVQGNTGELFF

D: .
V: TRBV12-3/TRBV12-4
J: TRBJ1-1
size: many
DNA: TGTGCCAGCACTCTCAAAGGGGGGGGCACTGAAGCTTTCTTT
CDR3: CASTLKGGGTEAFF

D: TRBD1
V: TRBV6-1
J: TRBJ2-1
size: many
DNA: TGTGCCAGCAGTATAGTACAGGGGGCGGGCAATGAGCAGTTCTTC
CDR3: CASSIVQGAGNEQFF

D: .
V: TRBV2
J: TRBJ2-2
size: .
DNA: TGTGCCAGCACTCTGACTATCACCGGGGAGCTGTTTTTT
CDR3: CASTLTITGELFF

D: TRBD2
V: TRBV24-1
J: TRBJ2-1
size: few
DNA: TGTGCCACCGGCACCGGGACTAGTTCGAGGAATGAGCAGTTCTTC
CDR3: CATGTGTSSRNEQFF

D: TRBD1
V: TRBV5-1
J: TRBJ1-5
size: many
DNA: TGCGCCAGCAGCTTGGGAGGGGGCAAGAGCAATCAGCCCCAGCATTTT
CDR3: CASSLGGGKSNQPQHF

D: TRBD1
V: TRBV12-3/TRBV12-4
J: TRBJ2-3
size: many
DNA: TGTGCCAGCAGCCATGACAGGGGGTTAACAGATACGCAGTATTTT
CDR3: CASSHDRGLTDTQYF

D: TRBD1
V: TRBV20-1
J: TRBJ2-7
size: .
DNA: TGCAGTGCTAGGACAGGGGTCAACTACGAGCAGTACTTC
CDR3: CSARTGVNYEQYF

D: .
V: TRBV7-7
J: TRBJ2-2
size: .
DNA: TGTGCCATCACAGCCATGAACACCGGGGAGCTGTTTTTT
CDR3: CAITAMNTGELFF

D: .
V: TRBV5-4
J: TRBJ1-1
size: few
DNA: TGTGCCAGCAGTCCCCAGGGACGGGAGACTGAAGCTTTCTTT
CDR3: CASSPQGRETEAFF

D: .
V: TRBV19
J: TRBJ2-6
size: .
DNA: TGTGCCAGTAGTACCGGGACAACCACCGGGGCCAACGTCCTGACTTTC
CDR3: CASSTGTTTGANVLTF

D: .
V: TRBV5-1
J: TRBJ1-5
size: many
DNA: TGCGCCAGCAGCTTGGCGGGCCAGGGCGGGGAGCCCCAGCATTTT
CDR3: CASSLAGQGGEPQHF

D: TRBD2
V: TRBV20-1
J: TRBJ2-3
size: .
DNA: TGCAGTGCTAGGGCTCGTAGCGGGGGGGCTTCATCAGATACGCAGTATTTT
CDR3: CSARARSGGASSDTQYF

D: .
V: TRBV4-1
J: TRBJ2-1
size: .
DNA: TGCGCCAGCAGCCAAGATGAGTTGTACAATGAGCAGTTCTTC
CDR3: CASSQDELYNEQFF

D: .
V: TRBV19
J: TRBJ1-5
size: few
DNA: TGTGCCAGTAGTGGGTCCAGGGGCAATCAGCCCCAGCATTTT
CDR3: CASSGSRGNQPQHF

D: .
V: TRBV20-1
J: TRBJ2-3
size: few
DNA: TGCAGTGGTGGGCCCAAGTCCCCAGATACGCAGTATTTT
CDR3: CSGGPKSPDTQYF

D: .
V: TRBV5-1
J: TRBJ1-4
size: many
DNA: TGCGCCAGCAGCTTCCGGGGGGCTGGTGAAAAACTGTTTTTT
CDR3: CASSFRGAGEKLFF

D: TRBD1
V: TRBV28
J: TRBJ2-2
size: few
DNA: TGTGCCAGCAGTTTATTACAGGGGCCCGGGGAGCTGTTTTTT
CDR3: CASSLLQGPGELFF

D: TRBD1
V: TRBV5-5
J: TRBJ2-2
size: .
DNA: TGTGCCAGCAGCTCTAGACAGGGGGTAAACACCGGGGAGCTGTTTTTT
CDR3: CASSSRQGVNTGELFF

D: .
V: TRBV12-3/TRBV12-4
J: TRBJ2-5
size: many
DNA: TGTGCCAGCAGTTCACCTAGAGGGAGGATTAGGCAAGAGACCCAGTACTTC
CDR3: CASSSPRGRIRQETQYF

D: .
V: TRBV20-1
J: TRBJ2-1
size: .
DNA: TGCAGTGCCCGGAGGGACAGTCAATTCTTC
CDR3: CSARRDSQFF

D: .
V: TRBV6-1
J: TRBJ1-4
size: few
DNA: TGTGCCAGCGGTGGAATAACTAATGAAAAACTGTTTTTT
CDR3: CASGGITNEKLFF

D: TRBD1
V: TRBV11-2
J: TRBJ2-1
size: .
DNA: TGTGCCAGCAGTTCAAGGGTGGACAGGAGCTACAATGAGCAGTTCTTC
CDR3: CASSSRVDRSYNEQFF

D: TRBD2
V: TRBV11-2
J: TRBJ2-2
size: .
DNA: TGTGCCAGCAGCTCAGGGAACCCGGGGCTAGCGGAGCGCACCGGGGAGCTGTTTTTT
CDR3: CASSSGNPGLAERTGELFF

D: TRBD1
V: TRBV15
J: TRBJ1-6
size: .
DNA: TGTGCCACCAGCTTTCCGGGACAGGGGGAGAGCTCCTATAATTCACCCCTCCACTTT
CDR3: CATSFPGQGESSYNSPLHF

D: .
V: TRBV12-3/TRBV12-4
J: TRBJ1-2
size: .
DNA: TGTGCCAGCAGTGAAGGGCGGGATGGCGGCTACACCTTC
CDR3: CASSEGRDGGYTF

D: TRBD2
V: TRBV24-1
J: TRBJ2-1
size: .
DNA: TGTGCCACCAGTGAGGCCGGGACTAGCGTTAGCTCCTACAATGAGCAGTTCTTC
CDR3: CATSEAGTSVSSYNEQFF

D: TRBD1
V: TRBV5-1
J: TRBJ2-5
size: few
DNA: TGCGCCAGCAGCTCGGGAAGTCAGGGGGCCCTCCGGGAGACCCAGTACTTC
CDR3: CASSSGSQGALRETQYF

D: .
V: TRBV11-1
J: TRBJ2-2
size: few
DNA: TGTGCCAGCAGCTTAGCTGGGGGGCTAGCGAGACCGAACACCGGGGAGCTGTTTTTT
CDR3: CASSLAGGLARPNTGELFF

D: TRBD1
V: TRBV15
J: TRBJ1-2
size: few
DNA: TGTGCCACCAGCAGTCTACGGGACAGGGGGCATGAGGGCTACACCTTC
CDR3: CATSSLRDRGHEGYTF

D: .
V: TRBV6-6
J: TRBJ2-1
size: many
DNA: TGTGCCAGCTGTCGACAGGAGGGTAATGAGCAGTTCTTC
CDR3: CASCRQEGNEQFF

D: .
V: TRBV9
J: TRBJ2-1
size: few
DNA: TGTGCCAGCAGCGTAGCGGAGGGTAATCCCAATGAGCAGTTCTTC
CDR3: CASSVAEGNPNEQFF

D: .
V: TRBV5-5
J: TRBJ2-3
size: many
DNA: TGTGCCAGCAGCTTGCCGAGAGCGGCCAGCACAGATACGCAGTATTTT
CDR3: CASSLPRAASTDTQYF

D: TRBD2
V: TRBV20-1
J: TRBJ2-1
size: few
DNA: TGCAGTGGCCGATCTGAACTAGCGGGAGGAAATGAGCAGTTCTTC
CDR3: CSGRSELAGGNEQFF

D: TRBD1
V: TRBV29-1
J: TRBJ2-5
size: few
DNA: TGCAGCGCCCAGGACAGGCTTTTGGAGACCCAGTACTTC
CDR3: CSAQDRLLETQYF

D: TRBD2
V: TRBV7-9
J: TRBJ2-7
size: .
DNA: TGTGCCAGCAGCCCCACCGGGACTAGCGGCCACTCCTACGAGCAGTACTTC
CDR3: CASSPTGTSGHSYEQYF

D: .
V: TRBV12-3/TRBV12-4
J: TRBJ2-1
size: many
DNA: TGTGCCAGCAGTTACGAGGGTTTTGGGCAGTTCTTC
CDR3: CASSYEGFGQFF

D: TRBD1
V: TRBV2
J: TRBJ1-2
size: few
DNA: TGTGCCAGCACCCCATCCGCGGGACAGGAGTATGGCTACACCTTC
CDR3: CASTPSAGQEYGYTF

D: TRBD1
V: TRBV19
J: TRBJ2-1
size: .
DNA: TGTGCCAGTAGTGCTGGGACAGGTCCATACGAGCAGTTCTTC
CDR3: CASSAGTGPYEQFF

D: TRBD1
V: TRBV15
J: TRBJ2-3
size: many
DNA: TGTGCCACTAGGATTTCCGGGACAGGGTTGTTGGATACGCAGTATTTT
CDR3: CATRISGTGLLDTQYF

D: .
V: TRBV2
J: TRBJ2-1
size: .
DNA: TGTGCCAGCAAGTCCCAGGGGGGGGTCAATGAGCAGTTCTTC
CDR3: CASKSQGGVNEQFF

D: .
V: TRBV5-5
J: TRBJ2-3
size: .
DNA: TGTGCCAGCAGCCGTATCGCAGATACGCAGTATTTT
CDR3: CASSRIADTQYF

D: .
V: TRBV28
J: TRBJ2-7
size: .
DNA: TGTGCCAGCAGTTTACTTCGGGAGACCTCCACATACGAGCAGTACTTC
CDR3: CASSLLRETSTYEQYF

D: TRBD2
V: TRBV4-1
J: TRBJ2-3
size: .
DNA: TGCGCCAGCAGCCAAGGGTGGACTAGCGGGACAGATACGCAGTATTTT
CDR3: CASSQGWTSGTDTQYF

D: .
V: TRBV24-1
J: TRBJ1-2
size: few
DNA: TGTGCCACCAGTGACCCGAGGGCAGTGTCTAACTATGGCTACACCTTC
CDR3: CATSDPRAVSNYGYTF

D: TRBD2
V: TRBV4-1
J: TRBJ2-3
size: few
DNA: TGCGCCAGCAGCCAAATACCCCCGGGACTAGCGGGGACAGATACGCAGTATTTT
CDR3: CASSQIPPGLAGTDTQYF

D: TRBD2
V: TRBV6-5
J: TRBJ2-7
size: .
DNA: TGTGCCAGCAGTTACTCTGGACTAGCGGACTCCTACGAGCAGTACTTC
CDR3: CASSYSGLADSYEQYF

D: .
V: TRBV10-3
J: TRBJ1-2
size: many
DNA: TGTGCCATCAGTGAGGGGGGCTATGGCTACACCTTC
CDR3: CAISEGGYGYTF

D: TRBD2
V: TRBV5-1
J: TRBJ2-7
size: .
DNA: TGCGCCAGCAGCTTTTCTAGCGGTACCTACGAGCAGTACTTC
CDR3: CASSFSSGTYEQYF

D: TRBD1
V: TRBV5-1
J: TRBJ2-7
size: few
DNA: TGCGCCAGCAGCTTTGCCGGGACAGGGTCCCACGAGCAGTACTTC
CDR3: CASSFAGTGSHEQYF

D: TRBD2
V: TRBV7-2
J: TRBJ2-1
size: many
DNA: TGTGCCAGCAGCTTTACTAGCGGGGGGGCAGGAGAGCAGTTCTTC
CDR3: CASSFTSGGAGEQFF

D: TRBD1
V: TRBV10-3
J: TRBJ2-2
size: few
DNA: TGTGCCATCAGTGACTCCGGGACAGTCAACACCGGGGAGCTGTTTTTT
CDR3: CAISDSGTVNTGELFF

D: .
V: TRBV29-1
J: TRBJ2-1
size: few
DNA: TGCAGCGTTGAAAATCTACAGGCCCGGTTGTACAATGAGCAGTTCTTC
CDR3: CSVENLQARLYNEQFF